A single sample gave rise to the 5 T cell receptor beta chains below, sequenced in a study of blood T cell repertoires in COVID-19. Sequenced by immunoSEQ multiplex PCR; TCRdb stores in-frame clones only, minus some. Of around 94,000 clones in the sample, around 81% were seen once. Material: peripheral blood. Every receptor here comes from a middle-aged man with acute or convalescent COVID-19.

This clone was counted once. This sequence joins TRBV9 and TRBJ2-5; TRBD2 is a possible D gene (6 bases). The CDR3 runs 15 residues. The ends were cut back, 4 bases at V and 4 bases at J, with 17 bases in the middle. Per germline, CDR1 SGDLS and CDR2 YYNGEE. The CDR3 region is CASSLSGRGPETQYF. In nucleotides, the CDR3 is TGTGCCAGCAGCCTCAGTGGGCGGGGACCAGAGACCCAGTACTTC.

CDR3 sequence (DNA): TGTGCCAGCAGCTCCGGACTAGCGGGAGGGGATACGCAGTATTTT. It specifies CASSSGLAGGDTQYF. The chain is built from TRBV7-3 and TRBJ2-3, with TRBD2 matching 15 bases. CDR3 size: 15 residues. CDR1 and CDR2 (germline): SGHTA, FQGTGA. V lost 4 bases to trimming and J lost 6 bases; unmatched junction nucleotides: 2.

The table lists this clone with a count of one. J is TRBJ1-1 and V is TRBV18, with D perhaps TRBD1 (6 bases). Germline lookup yields CDR1 KGHSH and CDR2 LQKENI. Trimming pared 6 bases from V and 1 base from J, leaving 12 bases between. This CDR3 region has 14 residues. The DNA for the CDR3 is TGTGCCAGCTCGGCCGGGACACAGAACACTGAAGCTTTCTTT. Its translation is CASSAGTQNTEAFF.

The chain joins TRBV2 to TRBJ2-5; TRBD2 is a possible D gene (5 bases). The V end was cut by 7 bases, the J end by 1 base, with 10 bases between. Per germline, CDR1 SNHLY and CDR2 FYNNEI. The CDR3 loop spans 13 amino acids. The CDR3 region has the DNA TGTGCCAGCATGAGGGTCTCCCAAGAGACCCAGTACTTC. Its translation is CASMRVSQETQYF. The full variable domain, its missing parts supplied by reference TRBV2 and TRBJ2-5, is EPEVTQTPSHQVTQMGQEVILRCVPISNHLYFYWYRQILGQKVEFLVSFYNNEISEKSEIFDDQFSVERPDGSNFTLKIRSTKLEDSAMYFCASMRVSQETQYFGPGTRLLVL.

This chain links TRBV9 with TRBJ2-4; 11 nucleotides match TRBD1. Germline loops: CDR1 SGDLS, CDR2 YYNGEE. With V trimmed by 2 bases and J by 6 bases, 4 bases remained unmatched. The CDR3 has 15 amino acids. Here the CDR3 reads CASSVGQGAGNIQYF. The CDR3 region has the DNA TGTGCCAGCAGCGTTGGACAGGGGGCAGGAAACATTCAGTACTTC.